This T cell receptor beta chain was captured in a study of regulatory T cells in long-lasting Graves disease. This sample's time point: persistent/refractory GD, antithyroid drugs over 5 years with positive TRAb. The TCR library was prepared using RNA isolated from PBMCs. In building TCR beta libraries, iRepertoire HTBI primers were used together with Arm-PCR of CDR3 regions. TCRdb reanalysed the multiplex PCR reads using MiXCR and keeps one entry per CDR3 protein. Of 400,000 or so distinct CDR3 sequences listed, about a quarter are singletons. Only a few counts were recorded for this clonotype. This specimen consisted of peripheral blood mononuclear cells (PBMCs), obtained when the disease was refractory, from a patient treated with antithyroid drugs. The source of this sequence is a female donor with Graves disease.

In DNA form, the CDR3 reads TGTGCCAGCAGTTACTCCGCCCGGACTAGCGGGTCCTACGAGCAGTACTTC. Its protein is CASSYSARTSGSYEQYF. This chain uses TRBV6-5 with TRBJ2-7; 11 positions match TRBD2. Germline loops: CDR1 MNHEY, CDR2 SVGAGI. V lost 0 bases, J lost 1 base, and 5 bases stayed unmatched. This CDR3 comprises 17 residues.